The clone carrying this TCR beta chain was seen more than once but under ten times. Its target is unknown. These data come from a study of CD8+ T cells in alopecia areata. Whole-study results and caveats: Mice showed TCR sharing more clearly than patients did, possibly owing to HLA. In lesional scalp, particularly from alopecia totalis/universalis, clonality was higher than in normal scalp. The study found that many expanded lesional clones persisted in scalp and blood during tofacitinib.

This CDR3 contains 15 residues. The germline V gene has CDR1 GTSNPN and CDR2 SVGIG (reference sequence). Trimming took 3 bases from V and 1 from J, leaving 12 bases between them. Treatment noted: oral pan-JAK inhibitor, 5-10 mg twice daily. Sequencing relied on a cDNA template that was reverse transcribed from extracted RNA. This table comes from immunoSEQ multiplex PCR, and its TCRdb copy is limited to in-frame clones, with some not included. This sample yields 150,000 to 200,000 clones, of which just over 65% are seen a single time; approximately 0.91% belongs to the top ten. This chain links TRBV30 with TRBJ2-2; D remains ambiguous. The sequencing here drew on CD4+ T cells sorted from blood, taken at week 4, from a patient treated with tofacitinib. This clonotype was sampled from a human donor with alopecia areata. The DNA of the CDR3 is TGTGCCTGGAGCTACTCTAGGGTGAACACCGGGGAGCTGTTTTTT. It codes for CAWSYSRVNTGELFF.